This T cell receptor (beta chain) was retrieved from a study of metastatic and nonmetastatic thyroid tumors (dated by TCRdb to the early 2020s). Broadly, across the study: The researchers compared repertoires between peripheral blood samples and tumor or nodule tissue samples from patients with malignant or benign thyroid disease.

The full study reports these points: TCR beta diversity was reported as significantly higher in malignant tumors than in benign nodules, in both blood and tumor samples.

This clone was recorded many times. This receptor's antigen is unknown. No much larger clonotype is one base removed from it; base qualities were not supplied. Before undergoing thyroid surgery, none of the patients had been given any kind of treatment. The study retrospectively analysed patient clinical samples collected from about 2012 to 2019 using T-cell receptor beta sequencing. Library prep was done by PCR. The reads were generated on an Illumina HiSeq 4000. The TCR beta-chain CDR3 region of each patient was profiled by high-throughput sequencing. For the original study's pipeline: CDR3 differences across clinicopathological groups were used to build a classifier for discriminating distant-metastatic papillary thyroid cancer patients. The Shannon index was used to assess repertoire diversity, and the Morisita-Horn index was used to assess tumor-blood repertoire similarity. Clones were called with MiXCR by TCRdb after fastp trimmed the public reads at Q25, and only in-frame beta chains were retained. TCRdb's processing, not the authors' own work, is the source of the V and J calls. The sample profile shows 37,000 or so clones; roughly 17% of them were found once. The ten largest clones capture 6.2% of the sample.

The CDR3 runs 11 amino acids, cysteine and phenylalanine included. Left in the record is the CDR3 DNA by itself, 33 bases read in frame from the first base. V and J lose 3 bases and 7 bases, and a span of 9 bases separates them. According to the germline V gene, CDR1 reads SQVTM and CDR2 reads ANQGSEA. The TCR originated in a male donor with papillary thyroid cancer or a benign thyroid nodule (not recorded which). Some clones in this sample may be carry-over from other donors' samples. Source material: blood. Recombination joined TRBV29-1 with TRBJ1-2, with no confident D gene call. The CDR3 region: CSVDSEPGYTF. The sequenced DNA: TGCAGCGTTGACTCGGAGCCTGGCTACACCTTC.